This entry concerns a single T cell receptor beta chain. These data are taken from a study of T cell changes during pregnancy in multiple sclerosis. The protocol was immunoSEQ multiplex PCR, while the TCRdb copy is restricted to in-frame clones and leaves out a portion. The table lists tens of thousands of clones, around 94% of them singletons. Germline values: CDR1 SGHTA, CDR2 FQGNSA. With 0 bases removed from V and 0 bases from J, the gap between germline ends came to 12 bases. This CDR3 is built from 17 residues. The source is a female donor with multiple sclerosis, enrolled in a pregnancy study. The chain is built from TRBV7-2 and TRBJ1-3; D gene unclear. Here the sequenced sample was CD8+ T cells from peripheral blood mononuclear cells, taken after pregnancy. CDR3 bases: TGTGCCAGCAGCTTAGCGCTGGCAGGCCTCTCTGGAAACACCATATATTTT. Translating gives CASSLALAGLSGNTIYF.